The sequence of this T cell receptor (beta chain) was determined in a study of graft-versus-host responses after intestinal transplantation. Study background: Each transplant was multivisceral, liver-intestinal, or isolated intestinal.

Whole-study results and caveats: Association was observed between peak circulating GvH clone levels and early post-transplant HvG declines.

This clone was seen just once. Its specificity is unknown. With V trimmed by 3 bases and J by 6 bases, 9 bases remained unmatched. The germline V gene has CDR1 SGHNT and CDR2 YYREEE (reference sequence). This CDR3 is built from 17 residues. Generated by immunoSEQ multiplex PCR, the TCRdb table keeps only in-frame clones and is missing some. The table lists over 120,000 clones, around 90% of them singletons. The rearrangement links TRBV5-4 to TRBJ2-1; 13 bases are shared with TRBD2. Specimen: unstimulated CD4+ T cells sorted from spleen or lymph node cells, collected before intestinal transplant. The receptor's source is a human donor who received an intestinal transplant. The CDR3 DNA follows: TGTGCCAGCAGCTCGGGACTAGCGGGACGGATCGGCAATGAGCAGTTCTTC. This sequence encodes CASSSGLAGRIGNEQFF.